This record looks at one TCR beta chain sequence and its context. Adults between about 18 and 95 years of age took part from some 25 US areas. The study assigned cohorts using participant-reported clinical history. Recovered status in Cohort 3 required two negative PCRs, clearance, or symptom resolution. This CDR3 has 14 amino acids. Trimming removed 4 bases from V and 2 bases from J, with 10 bases in between. Germline V gene data show CDR1 as WSHSY and CDR2 as SAAADI. These data come from a study of blood T cell repertoires in COVID-19. In the authors' methods: From reference gene primer amplification, estimates of nucleated cell counts were derived. TCRdb's table, derived via immunoSEQ multiplex PCR, lists solely in-frame clones and lacks some. D and trimming were read from the DNA, whereas the V and J calls and clone size are those reported in that table. The sample holds approximately 280,000 clones, 86% seen once.

The chain recombines TRBV10-2 with TRBJ2-3; no definite D call. Sequencing was done on a sample of PBMCs or T cells enriched from blood (not recorded which). The clonotype was recovered from a woman aged 18-29 years who had recovered from COVID-19. CDR3 bases: TGCGCCAGCAGTGTGGAGCCCTCCACAGATACGCAGTATTTT. Its translation: CASSVEPSTDTQYF.